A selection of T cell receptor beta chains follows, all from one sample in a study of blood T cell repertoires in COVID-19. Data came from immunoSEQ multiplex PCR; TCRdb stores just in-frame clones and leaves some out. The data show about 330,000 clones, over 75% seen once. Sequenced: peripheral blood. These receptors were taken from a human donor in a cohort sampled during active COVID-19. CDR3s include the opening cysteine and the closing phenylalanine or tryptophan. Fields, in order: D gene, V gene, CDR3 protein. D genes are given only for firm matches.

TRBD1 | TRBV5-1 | CASSFVTGGLYEQYF
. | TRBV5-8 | CASSSGEGYATNEKLFF
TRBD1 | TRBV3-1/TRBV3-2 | CASSLTGSHGYTF
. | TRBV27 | CASSLWGTPSYEQYF
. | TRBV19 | CASSIQRSSYEQYF
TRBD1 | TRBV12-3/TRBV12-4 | CASSAGGHGEQYF
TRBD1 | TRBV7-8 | CASSRHRDRVNTEAFF
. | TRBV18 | CASSPPLGRNTEAFF
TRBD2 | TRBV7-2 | CASSLGLAGWDTQYF
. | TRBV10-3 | CAIPGVVTGELFF
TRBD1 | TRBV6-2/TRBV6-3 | CASSYRVGQPVSGNTIYF
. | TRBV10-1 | CASSDTFGELFF
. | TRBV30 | CAWSRWGVNTGELFF
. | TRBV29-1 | CSVRGFGMNTEAFF
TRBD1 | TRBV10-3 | CAISESPGQSGEQYF
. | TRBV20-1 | CSASGGGGNQPQHF
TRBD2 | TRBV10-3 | CAISERSGGLNEQFF
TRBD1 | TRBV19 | CASSGDREGWRGYGYTF
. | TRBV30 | CAWVPGHLNTIYF
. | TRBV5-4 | CASSLGGHQQETQYF
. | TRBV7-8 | CASSSSGDGYTF
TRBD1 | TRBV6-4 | CASSPGQGNYGYTF
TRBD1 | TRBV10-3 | CAIGQGDGYTF
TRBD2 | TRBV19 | CASSIGLAGGTDTQYF
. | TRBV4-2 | CASSQEVERYSNQPQHF
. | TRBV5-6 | CASSWALGGAGANVLTF
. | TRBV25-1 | CASSQTGDLSYEQYF
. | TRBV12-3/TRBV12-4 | CASNLDRGAYTF
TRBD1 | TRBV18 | CASSGPTGQNPAGQPQHF
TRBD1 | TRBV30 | CAWRRQGLGGYTF
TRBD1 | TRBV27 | CASSPRQGPSLTEAFF
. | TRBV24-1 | CATSVSGEYNEQFF
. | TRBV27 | CASRRRTVPHPLHQPQHF
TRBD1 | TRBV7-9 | CASSLATQGAYHYGYTF
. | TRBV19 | CASSIPQASSYNEQFF
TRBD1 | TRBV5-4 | CASSLEDRGFSYEQYF
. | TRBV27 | CASSFRGGSYEQYF
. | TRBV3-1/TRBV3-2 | CASSQNFLQGNYGYTF
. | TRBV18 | CASSPRGLNYGYTF
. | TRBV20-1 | CSASLSVIAFF
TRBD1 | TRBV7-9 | CASSFQGVQGQGLMFF
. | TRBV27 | CASTLYPSDSYYGYTF
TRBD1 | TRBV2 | CASLRDRGQEEKLFF
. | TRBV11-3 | CASSFTLSGTVSSYNEQFF
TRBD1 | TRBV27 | CASSSGGNSGTEAFF
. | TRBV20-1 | CSASQIMNTEAFF